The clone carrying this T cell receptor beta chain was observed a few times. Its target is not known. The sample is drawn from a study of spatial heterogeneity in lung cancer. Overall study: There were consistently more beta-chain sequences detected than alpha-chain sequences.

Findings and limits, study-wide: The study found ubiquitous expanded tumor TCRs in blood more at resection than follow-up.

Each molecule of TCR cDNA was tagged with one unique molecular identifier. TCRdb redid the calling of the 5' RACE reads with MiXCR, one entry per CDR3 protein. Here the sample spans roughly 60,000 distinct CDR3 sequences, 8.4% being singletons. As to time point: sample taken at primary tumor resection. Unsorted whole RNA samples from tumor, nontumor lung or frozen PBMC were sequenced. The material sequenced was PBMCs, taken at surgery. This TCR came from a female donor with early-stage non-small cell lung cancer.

The CDR3 sequence: CASSQGEETQYF. As DNA, the CDR3 is TGTGCCAGCAGCCAAGGGGAAGAGACCCAGTACTTC. J is TRBJ2-5 and V is TRBV4-2; D is undetermined. Trimming took off 1 base at V and 3 bases at J, with 3 bases between the two ends. The CDR3 runs to 12 residues. CDR1 and CDR2 from the germline V gene are LGHNA and YNFKEQ.